These T cell receptor beta chains were read from a single sample in a study of T cells in Graves' hyperthyroidism and ophthalmopathy. TCRdb re-called the multiplex PCR reads with MiXCR, one entry per CDR3 protein. Of about 560,000 distinct CDR3 sequences in the sample, over 15% were seen once. Sequencing input: blood. The receptor set was obtained from a woman under 30 with Graves' hyperthyroidism. The CDR3 runs from the conserved cysteine through the conserved F or W. The order of the fields is D gene, clone size, J gene, V gene, CDR3 DNA, CDR3 protein. A D gene is named only where the DNA matches it firmly. Some rows mark clone size as missing; the rest say once, few, many or name a class of expanded clone.

.,few,TRBJ2-3,TRBV12-3/TRBV12-4,TGTGCCAGCAGCATGGGGGTAGGGACCGGGACCGTACAGTATTTT,CASSMGVGTGTVQYF
.,once,TRBJ1-6,TRBV20-1,TGCAGTGCTAGAAGCACAGGGTACTCACCCCTCCACTTT,CSARSTGYSPLHF
.,few,TRBJ2-7,TRBV5-1,TGCGCCAGCAGCTCCGGACTTGCGGCTGGCGAGCAGTACTTC,CASSSGLAAGEQYF
TRBD2,.,TRBJ2-7,TRBV27,TGTGCCAGCAGCCGAGGCGTAGCGGGAGTAACCGAGCAGTACTTC,CASSRGVAGVTEQYF
.,many,TRBJ1-5,TRBV20-1,TGCAGTGCTGGACAGCCCGCGACGGGCAATCAGCCCCAGCATTTT,CSAGQPATGNQPQHF
.,.,TRBJ1-5,TRBV29-1,TGCAGCGTTGCCCCGGGGTCGAATCAGCCCCAGCATTTT,CSVAPGSNQPQHF
.,.,TRBJ1-5,TRBV20-1,TGCAGTGCTAGAGATCATGGCGGTAGCAATCAGCCCCAGCATTTT,CSARDHGGSNQPQHF
TRBD1,.,TRBJ1-4,TRBV5-1,TGCGCCAGCAGCCTGGACAGGGGGCGTTATGAAAAACTGTTTTTT,CASSLDRGRYEKLFF
.,few,TRBJ2-1,TRBV4-1,TGCGCCAGCAGCCAAGTTAGAGGCATCTACAATGAGCAGTTCTTC,CASSQVRGIYNEQFF
.,many,TRBJ2-7,TRBV11-2,TGTGCCAGCAGCCCTATCTGGTTGGGGGGTGGACACAAAGAGCAGTACTTC,CASSPIWLGGGHKEQYF
TRBD2,.,TRBJ2-5,TRBV5-4,TGTGCCAGCAGCTTGTACGGGACTAGCACAACCCAAGAGACCCAGTACTTC,CASSLYGTSTTQETQYF
TRBD2,many,TRBJ2-1,TRBV6-2/TRBV6-3,TGTGCCAGCAGTTCTCTAATCGGGGGGGCGTCGAGGAATGAGCAGTTCTTC,CASSSLIGGASRNEQFF
.,many,TRBJ1-1,TRBV2,TGTGCCAGCAGCACAGCGAACACTGAAGCTTTCTTT,CASSTANTEAFF
.,.,TRBJ1-1,TRBV7-6,TGTGCCAGCAGCCCAGGCCTTGGGGCGAACACTGAAGCTTTCTTT,CASSPGLGANTEAFF
.,.,TRBJ2-7,TRBV10-3,TGTGCCACCCACGAAGGCGAGGGTACAAGCGAGCAGTACTTC,CATHEGEGTSEQYF
.,.,TRBJ2-7,TRBV4-3,TGCGCCAGCAGCCAATGGACAGAGGCCTACGAGCAGTACTTC,CASSQWTEAYEQYF
.,.,TRBJ2-7,TRBV6-1,TGTGCCAGCAGTTATCAGGCGAATACTTACGAGCAGTACTTC,CASSYQANTYEQYF
TRBD1,few,TRBJ2-1,TRBV6-1,TGTGCCAGCAGTGCCGGACAGGGAGGCTCCTACAATGAGCAGTTCTTC,CASSAGQGGSYNEQFF
TRBD1,.,TRBJ1-1,TRBV13,TGTGCCAGCAACCCCCTCGGACAGGGTGGGGTGAACACTGAAGCTTTCTTT,CASNPLGQGGVNTEAFF
.,.,TRBJ1-3,TRBV2,TGTGCCAGCAAGACCTCACTCCTTAGCTCTGGAAACACCATATATTTT,CASKTSLLSSGNTIYF
.,many,TRBJ1-2,TRBV19,TGTGCCACTCGGGACGGCTATGGCTACACCTTC,CATRDGYGYTF
TRBD1,many,TRBJ1-2,TRBV3-1,TGTGCCAGCAGTCACCACAGGGGGCGCGACTATGGCTACACCTTC,CASSHHRGRDYGYTF
TRBD2,few,TRBJ2-2,TRBV3-1,TGTGCCAGCAGCCCGAGAAGCGGGAGAATTGGCGGGGAGCTGTTTTTT,CASSPRSGRIGGELFF
TRBD1,few,TRBJ1-2,TRBV6-5,TGTGCCAGCAGTTACTCCCAGACAGGGAACTATGGCTACACCTTC,CASSYSQTGNYGYTF